This T cell receptor beta chain was identified during a study of technical replicates of blood from several donors (dated by TCRdb to 2017 to 2019). As to this clone: No antigen is known for it. No base-level quality is on record; no much larger clone is a single base apart.

Compared with germline, V lacks 2 bases and J lacks 3 bases; bases without a gene match: 6. The CDR3, from cysteine to phenylalanine, totals 16 residues. Only CDR3 DNA remains: 48 bases, in frame from the first base. From the germline V gene (reference sequence), CDR1 is SEHNR and CDR2 is FQNEAQ. The library was produced with the immunoSEQ multiplex PCR assay. TCRdb's version of the immuneACCESS table is confined to in-frame rearrangements and falls short of the full clone set. An unresolved V gene accounts for under half of the shortfall where checked; the remainder is of unknown origin. Across this sample there are tens of thousands of clones, with approximately 95% seen only once. Clones ranked in the top ten supply around 0.25% of the sample.

The sequenced sample consisted of T cells isolated from PBMCs. The receptor chain draws on TRBV7-9 and TRBJ2-3; 9 central bases correspond to TRBD2. This clonotype was obtained from a human donor in good health. The CDR3 region reads CASSLRAGGGTDTQYF. The DNA sequence follows: TGTGCCAGCAGCTTAAGAGCGGGAGGAGGGACAGATACGCAGTATTTT. Reference TRBV7-9 and TRBJ2-3 proteins supply the regions before and after the CDR3; the full variable domain is: DTGVSQNPRHKITKRGQNVTFRCDPISEHNRLYWYRQTLGQGPEFLTYFQNEAQLEKSRLLSDRFSAERPKGSFSTLEIQRTEQGDSAMYLCASSLRAGGGTDTQYFGPGTRLTVL.